Given below is one T cell receptor (beta chain) in context. There is no known antigen for this receptor. No per-base quality is available; no much larger clone lies one base away. This sample is part of a study of shared clonotypes between healthy human individuals (dated by TCRdb to the early 2020s). For the wider study: A few men and two women, aged 18 to 49 years, made up the cohort. Per donor, three plates each were used for CD4 naive and CD4 memory, two for CD8 naive, and one for CD8 memory. To estimate repertoire size and how much clonotype sharing occurs between individuals, the study deeply sequenced the blood TCR repertoires of several healthy adults. Different laboratories and diverse techniques were used to prepare libraries and sequence TCR repertoires, to increase sequencing depth and limit assay-specific biases. Per donor, leukapheresis produced somewhere between about 0.94 and 9.5 billion PBMCs. Summary of the overall study and its limitations: Based on pairwise subsampling, the degree of clonotype sharing among donors was expected to be affected by sequencing depth. Naive subsets generally had larger estimated clonotype richness than memory subsets. Sharing across several donors was observed for around 5% of naive CD4, over 3% of naive CD8, 2% to 2.5% of memory CD4, and over 0.3% of memory CD8 clonotypes. Compared with non-shared clonotypes, clonotypes shared by all four sorted-subset donors had higher generation probabilities. The small number of donors limited the genetic and exposure-history diversity represented. Sampling was limited to blood, and TCR repertoires in tissue likely differ from TCR repertoires in blood. Even with the large sequencing depth, rarefaction of the sorted-subset datasets indicated that sequencing was incomplete.

The donors were healthy, HIV-negative adults who had no recently reported acute infections or vaccinations. Every donor was a Caucasian adult residing in Nashville, Tennessee, USA. CD4+ T cells were enriched through magnetic negative selection, after which naive cells were positively selected on CD45RA and the remaining negative fraction served as the memory subset. After blood collection by leukapheresis, PBMCs were isolated using Ficoll-Histopaque density gradient centrifugation and then cryopreserved in the vapor phase of liquid nitrogen. Analytical flow cytometry was used to check the purity and quantity of every magnetically sorted T cell population. Genomic DNA was isolated from every sorted fraction and measured by UV absorbance on a Nanodrop 2000c. Using the deep immunoSEQ assay, multiplex PCR amplified TCR CDR3 regions from genomic DNA. Genomic DNA extracted from each cell subset was distributed evenly over all wells of several immunoSEQ 96-well plates, and each plate served as one replicate. Each replicate PCR for sorted subsets received about 180 ng genomic DNA, equal to about 29,000 T cell genomes. Purified libraries were quantified with a Qubit 3.0 fluorometer, sized on a Bioanalyzer 2100, and re-quantified with the KAPA Library Quantification kit. A separate single-read 150-cycle Illumina NextSeq 550 flow cell was used to sequence each immunoSEQ 96-well plate. In the source study's methods: Because only junctional sequences without quality scores were contained in the immunoSEQ output, filtering matching that applied to full-length reads could not be performed. Sequences were annotated with PyIR, a Python wrapper for IgBLAST v1.9, using IMGT germline references to assign V/J genes and CDR3. Reads were filtered out if the reads had weak V/J assignments (E-value above 1e-6), no CDR3, stop codons, out-of-frame junctions, or ambiguous translated residues. V3J clonotypes were defined as sequences sharing an identical inferred V gene, J gene, and CDR3 amino acid sequence. Percentage overlap between repertoires was computed as shared unique clonotypes divided by the size of the smaller repertoire. Repertoire richness was assessed with RTK rarefaction, the Chao1 estimator, and Recon v2.1 estimates of unobserved clonotypes. For all TCRbeta clonotypes obtained by the gDNA method from a few donors, generation probabilities were computed with OLGA. TCRdb obtained this table from immuneACCESS and retained in-frame rearrangements with V and J assigned. These tables miss some clones; where compared with another copy, unresolved V genes account for less than half of the shortfall, and the remainder is unexplained. That table furnishes V, J and clone size, whereas the DNA furnished D and trimming. For this sample there are hundreds of thousands of clones; 60% to 75% appear just once. 1.5% to 2% of the sample goes to the ten largest clones.

CDR1 and CDR2 (MDHEN, SYDVKM) derive from the germline V gene. V loses 3 bases at its end and J loses 4 bases; junction bases beyond the gene matches: 4. From the cysteine up to the phenylalanine, the CDR3 has a length of 14 residues. The kept DNA is CDR3 alone, 42 bases in frame from the first base. The receptor chain draws on TRBV28 and TRBJ1-2, with TRBD1 matching 8 junction bases. The receptor was derived from a woman aged 30 to 39 in good health. Sequencing was performed on memory CD4+ T cells sorted from blood. The sample's cell subset or site, from its label and the paper: CD45RA-negative fraction. The DNA sequence is TGTGCCAGCAGTTTTGGACAGGGTGCCTATGGCTACACCTTC. Translated, this is CASSFGQGAYGYTF.